The present T cell receptor (beta chain) was sequenced within a study of molecular identifiers for immune sequencing clone quantification. Whole-study findings and limits: With a barcode shared among identical TCR molecules, highly expanded clone sizes could be underestimated. In CMV-specific effectors, clones above 20 copies held over 99% of molecules; naive, under 1%.

Naive CD8 T cells were FACS-sorted by CD8+CD4-CCR7+CD45RA+ markers. CDR3 length: 14 residues. CDR1 is SGHAT and CDR2 is FQNNGV in the germline V gene. The V segment lost 5 bases and the J segment 1 base; nucleotides outside the gene matches: 4. This clonotype was recorded a few times. Its antigen is as yet unknown. Bulk TCR library preparation followed previously described methods with listed TCR primers. TCRdb re-called the PCR reads through MiXCR, storing one row per CDR3 protein. Of 55,000 to 75,000 distinct CDR3 sequences in the sample, approximately 17% were seen once. V is TRBV11-2 and J is TRBJ2-7; 8 nucleotides line up with TRBD1. This TCR was sampled from a human donor in good health. Some libraries in this study had Jurkat cell RNA spiked in. Sequencing input: naive CD8+ T cells from blood, with Jurkat cell RNA spiked in. The subset was: FACS-sorted CD8+CD4-CCR7+CD45RA+ naive T cells. Here the CDR3 reads CASSRTGPSYEQYF. As DNA, the CDR3 is TGTGCCAGCAGCAGGACAGGGCCGTCCTACGAGCAGTACTTC.